These 27 T cell receptor beta chains share one sample of origin, sequenced in a study of cytomegalovirus exposure and HLA in healthy donors. 60 Vbeta and 13 Jbeta primers were used in PCR. Measured with immunoSEQ multiplex PCR; TCRdb has only the in-frame clones, and not every one. Counted here are 150,000 to 200,000 clones, 75% to 90% occurring once; the ten biggest clones make up about 0.63%. The sample consisted of PBMCs. The source of these receptors is a boy under 18 in good health and CMV-seronegative.

The V and J genes are TRBV19 and TRBJ1-6; TRBD1 might be the D (5 bases). Germline V gives CDR1 LNHDA, CDR2 SQIVND (reference sequence). Trimming cost V 1 base and J 8 bases, with 24 bases left between them. The length of the CDR3 is 19 residues. The CDR3 DNA sequence: TGTGCCAGTAGTATAGCCCCTTTTTCAATGCGGGGCTCGGATTCACCCCTCCACTTT. Amino acids: CASSIAPFSMRGSDSPLHF.

This rearrangement joins TRBV27 to TRBJ1-6; D gene ambiguous. CDR3 length: 15 residues. Germline V gene lookup returns CDR1 MNHEY and CDR2 SMNVEV (reference sequence). Trimming pared 8 bases from V and 4 bases from J, leaving 15 bases between. CDR3 sequence: CASGLGAPYNSPLHF. CDR3 nucleotide sequence: TGTGCCAGCGGGTTGGGAGCTCCATATAATTCACCCCTCCACTTT.

A remark on this clone: Other nucleotide sequences in the sample specify the same CDR3. The CDR3 sequence: CASSVATGDTGELFF. Written as DNA, the CDR3 is TGTGCCAGCAGCGTAGCTACAGGGGATACCGGGGAGCTGTTTTTT. The chain couples TRBV9 to TRBJ2-2; 7 nucleotides align to TRBD1. Germline V gene sequence: CDR1 SGDLS, CDR2 YYNGEE. Germline trimming cut 0 bases from V and 5 bases from J; bases unmatched to any gene: 4. The length of the CDR3 is 15 residues.

This clone was observed a single time. This sequence joins TRBV30 and TRBJ1-1; 7 bases line up with TRBD1. The ends lost 0 bases at V and 7 bases at J; junction bases unmatched: 5. Germline V gives CDR1 GTSNPN, CDR2 SVGIG (reference sequence). The CDR3 has 13 amino acids. CDR3 residues: CAWSVNRDSEAFF. The CDR3 DNA follows: TGTGCCTGGAGTGTGAACCGGGACAGTGAAGCTTTCTTT. The full variable domain, rest sourced from reference TRBV30 and TRBJ1-1, is SQTIHQWPATLVQPVGSPLSLECTVEGTSNPNLYWYRQAAGRGLQLLFYSVGIGQISSEVPQNLSASRPQDRQFILSSKKLLLSDSGFYLCAWSVNRDSEAFFGQGTRLTVV.

V gene TRBV5-8 combines with J gene TRBJ1-5; TRBD1 matches at 9 bases. This CDR3 comprises 19 residues. Germline CDR1 SGHTS, CDR2 YDEGEE. Germline trimming cut 0 bases from V and 1 base from J; bases unmatched to any gene: 11. The CDR3 DNA is TGTGCCAGCAGCTTGGGAGCTGGACAGGGGATTGTAAGCAATCAGCCCCAGCATTTT. Amino acids: CASSLGAGQGIVSNQPQHF.

The chain has TRBV7-9 and TRBJ2-3, with 8 positions matching TRBD2. Trimming took 1 base from V and 6 from J; bases not matched to a gene: 6. Germline V CDR1 and CDR2: SEHNR, FQNEAQ (reference sequence). This CDR3 is 15 amino acids long. The CDR3 loop reads CASSLGDGRADTQYF. CDR3 nucleotide sequence: TGTGCCAGCAGCTTAGGGGACGGGAGGGCGGATACGCAGTATTTT.

The chain is built from TRBV29-1 and TRBJ1-1; TRBD1 aligns across 7 bases. The CDR3 runs 14 residues. The V gene's germline CDR1 is SQVTM and CDR2 ANQGSEA. V was clipped by 7 bases and J by 0 bases; unmatched bases: 8. CDR3 in DNA: TGCAGCGCTACAGGGGCGCTCATGAACACTGAAGCTTTCTTT. Protein product: CSATGALMNTEAFF.

In its sample, this clone was seen a few times. The chain uses TRBV4-1 and TRBJ2-6, with D perhaps matching TRBD2 (6 bases). Trimming took off 0 bases at V and 0 bases at J, with 6 bases between the two ends. Looked up from germline, CDR1 is MGHRA and CDR2 is YSYEKL. CDR3 length: 16 amino acids. The CDR3 loop is CASSQEEGSGANVLTF. The CDR3, as DNA: TGCGCCAGCAGCCAAGAGGAGGGCTCTGGGGCCAACGTCCTGACTTTC.

The V and J genes are TRBV12-5 and TRBJ1-1; 10 nucleotides match TRBD1. V shed 1 base and J 4 bases; nucleotides not matched to a gene: 0. CDR3 length: 14 amino acids. Germline loops: CDR1 LGHNT, CDR2 FRNRAP. CDR3 amino acids: CASGLGTGGTEAFF. Here the CDR3 DNA reads TGTGCTAGTGGTTTGGGGACAGGGGGCACTGAAGCTTTCTTT.

The chain combines TRBV21-1 with TRBJ1-6; the table's D call of TRBD1 was not tested on the DNA. TRBV21-1 counts as a pseudogene. CDR3 length: 18 amino acids. For the CDR3, the DNA is TGTGCCAGCAGCAGAGAACGACAGGGGGCTAGGAATAATTCACCCCTCCACTTT. As protein: CASSRERQGARNNSPLHF.

The rearrangement uses TRBV18 and TRBJ1-2, with a weak D call TRBD1 (5 bases). Per the germline V gene, CDR1 is KGHSH and CDR2 is LQKENI. This CDR3 region has 15 residues. The V end was cut by 3 bases, the J end by 6 bases, with 17 bases between. CDR3 protein: CASSPQAKARDGYTF. The CDR3 DNA sequence: TGTGCCAGCTCACCCCAAGCCAAGGCCAGGGATGGCTACACCTTC.

This clone has more than one count but fewer than ten. This rearrangement joins TRBV29-1 to TRBJ1-1; D not certain. The V gene lost 4 bases and the J gene lost 0 bases, with 9 bases spanning the gap. This CDR3 has 13 residues. Germline-derived CDR1 and CDR2 are SQVTM and ANQGSEA. The CDR3 DNA reads as TGCAGCGTTGCCCCCCTATTGAACACTGAAGCTTTCTTT. It specifies CSVAPLLNTEAFF.

This chain links TRBV25-1 with TRBJ1-2; TRBD1 agrees at 7 bases. The CDR3 is made up of 18 amino acids. Germline V lookup: CDR1 MGHDK, CDR2 SYGVNS. J lost 1 base, V lost 0 bases, and 11 bases had no gene match. The CDR3 region is CASSEYFMGGQSNYGYTF. As DNA, the CDR3 is TGTGCCAGCAGTGAATATTTTATGGGGGGACAGAGTAACTATGGCTACACCTTC.

The genes are TRBV5-5 and TRBJ1-4; tentative D call: TRBD1 (5 bases). Germline CDR1 and CDR2: SGHKS and YYEKEE (reference sequence). The CDR3 runs to 15 residues. V was pared by 2 bases and J by 4 bases, with 12 bases between. The CDR3: CASSLIYRINEKLFF. The CDR3, as DNA: TGTGCCAGCAGCTTAATTTACAGGATTAATGAAAAACTGTTTTTT. Drawing the rest from reference TRBV5-5 and TRBJ1-4, the complete variable domain is DAGVTQSPTHLIKTRGQQVTLRCSPISGHKSVSWYQQVLGQGPQFIFQYYEKEERGRGNFPDRFSARQFPNYSSELNVNALLLGDSALYLCASSLIYRINEKLFFGSGTQLSVL.

Only a few counts were recorded for this clone. The chain employs TRBV6-4 and TRBJ1-5, with D uncertain. Germline V gene sequence: CDR1 MRHNA, CDR2 SNTAGT. The CDR3 sequence is 15 residues long. Trimming removed 6 bases from V and 1 base from J, with 13 bases in between. CDR3: CASSPDGGSNQPQHF. In DNA form, the CDR3 reads TGTGCCAGCAGCCCGGACGGCGGGAGCAATCAGCCCCAGCATTTT.

The chain uses TRBV14 and TRBJ2-7; 11 nucleotides match TRBD1. After removal of 4 bases from V and 3 bases from J, the junction contained 5 bases not matched to a gene. CDR1 SGHDN and CDR2 FVKESK come from the germline V gene. CDR3 length: 15 amino acids. DNA for the CDR3: TGTGCCAGCAGCCCCGGGACAGGGGGTCGCTACGAGCAGTACTTC. Translation gives CASSPGTGGRYEQYF.

This chain connects TRBV2 to TRBJ2-7; D is undetermined. CDR1 SNHLY and CDR2 FYNNEI come from the germline V gene. CDR3 size: 14 residues. V was pared by 4 bases and J by 2 bases, with 12 bases between. CDR3 coding DNA: TGTGCCAGCAGTGGTAGACTCTCCACCTACGAGCAGTACTTC. This sequence encodes CASSGRLSTYEQYF.

A remark on this clone: The junction does not match germline at one end; this may be a read error. The CDR3 nucleotides are TGTGCTAGCAGCTTAGGTGAGGGACAGCCCCAGCATTTT. Protein: CASSLGEGQPQHF. The chain joins TRBV7-7 to TRBJ1-5; D is undetermined. The V gene's germline CDR1 is SSHAT and CDR2 FNYEAQ (reference sequence). There are 13 residues in the CDR3.

This clone was seen a handful of times. The gene calls are TRBV15 and TRBJ2-7; tentatively, D is TRBD1 (6 bases). This CDR3 has 16 amino acids. Between the trimmed V and J ends, which lost 0 bases and 6 bases, there was a span of 18 bases. Germline V gene data show CDR1 as LNHNV and CDR2 as YYDKDF (reference sequence). The CDR3 loop is CATSRDQGFEGTEQYF. CDR3 sequence (DNA): TGTGCCACCAGCAGAGATCAGGGGTTTGAAGGTACCGAGCAGTACTTC. The full variable domain, in which reference TRBV15 and TRBJ2-7 provide the parts outside the CDR3, is DAMVIQNPRYQVTQFGKPVTLSCSQTLNHNVMYWYQQKSSQAPKLLFHYYDKDFNNEADTPDNFQSRRPNTSFCFLDIRSPGLGDTAMYLCATSRDQGFEGTEQYFGPGTRLTVT.

This chain uses TRBV15 with TRBJ2-5; TRBD2 is a possible D gene (6 bases). V lost 0 bases, J lost 2 bases, and 16 bases lay in between. The germline gives CDR1 LNHNV, CDR2 YYDKDF (reference sequence). This CDR3 has 17 residues. The CDR3 region is CATSRDLWGDSQETQYF. Here the CDR3 DNA reads TGTGCCACCAGCAGAGATCTCTGGGGGGACTCACAAGAGACCCAGTACTTC. Together with reference TRBV15 and TRBJ2-5, the CDR3 gives the full variable domain: DAMVIQNPRYQVTQFGKPVTLSCSQTLNHNVMYWYQQKSSQAPKLLFHYYDKDFNNEADTPDNFQSRRPNTSFCFLDIRSPGLGDTAMYLCATSRDLWGDSQETQYFGPGTRLLVL.

J is TRBJ1-2 and V is TRBV4-1; D remains unclear. The CDR3 has 15 amino acids. Looked up from germline, CDR1 is MGHRA and CDR2 is YSYEKL. Trimming stripped 1 base from V and 0 bases from J, with 9 bases between. CDR3 sequence: CASSQGHEANYGYTF. The CDR3 DNA reads as TGCGCCAGCAGCCAAGGACACGAAGCTAACTATGGCTACACCTTC.

The gene calls are TRBV5-6 and TRBJ2-3; the match to TRBD2 covers 8 bases. The V segment lost 9 bases and the J segment 2 bases; nucleotides outside the gene matches: 8. The CDR3 is 14 residues long. Per germline, CDR1 SGHDT and CDR2 YYEEEE. In DNA, the CDR3 is TGTGCCACTGAGAAAGGACTAGCCACAGATACGCAGTATTTT. This codes for CATEKGLATDTQYF.

The rearrangement joins TRBV11-2 to TRBJ1-2; possibly TRBD1 for D (5 bases). The germline V gene has CDR1 SGHAT and CDR2 FQNNGV. V lost 1 base, J lost 0 bases, and 9 bases lay in between. The CDR3 totals 15 residues. The chain's CDR3 is CASSLVEQANYGYTF. CDR3 nucleotide sequence: TGTGCCAGCAGCTTAGTCGAACAGGCTAACTATGGCTACACCTTC.

The gene calls are TRBV19 and TRBJ1-1, with 8 positions matching TRBD1. This CDR3 is built from 16 residues. V was clipped by 5 bases and J by 5 bases; unmatched bases: 13. Germline CDR1 and CDR2: LNHDA and SQIVND (reference sequence). The CDR3, as DNA: TGTGCCAGTAGTTCGCCACGGAGGCAGGGGGCGACTGAAGCTTTCTTT. It is translated as CASSSPRRQGATEAFF.

There are a few counts of this clone. This rearrangement joins TRBV27 to TRBJ2-2; D might be TRBD2 (5 bases). Germline V lookup: CDR1 MNHEY, CDR2 SMNVEV (reference sequence). CDR3 size: 16 residues. The V gene lost 5 bases and the J gene lost 2 bases, with 15 bases spanning the gap. CDR3 sequence (DNA): TGTGCCAGCAGTATGGGCAACGGGATTAACACCGGGGAGCTGTTTTTT. The encoded protein is CASSMGNGINTGELFF.

The DNA of the CDR3 is TGTGCCAGCAGCGTAGCCCCAGGACTCACCTCTGGAAACACCATATATTTT. Encoded protein: CASSVAPGLTSGNTIYF. This chain links TRBV9 with TRBJ1-3; D ambiguous. The CDR3 extends over 17 amino acids. Trimming took off 0 bases at V and 0 bases at J, with 13 bases between the two ends. Germline V gene lookup returns CDR1 SGDLS and CDR2 YYNGEE.

This chain links TRBV2 with TRBJ2-2; weak D call: TRBD2 (6 bases). The CDR3 is 14 residues long. V gave up 7 bases and J gave up 4 bases, with 13 bases separating them. CDR1 SNHLY and CDR2 FYNNEI come from the germline V gene. CDR3 in DNA: TGTGCCAGCAATGGCGGGACTTTCACCGGGGAGCTGTTTTTT. It yields the protein CASNGGTFTGELFF.